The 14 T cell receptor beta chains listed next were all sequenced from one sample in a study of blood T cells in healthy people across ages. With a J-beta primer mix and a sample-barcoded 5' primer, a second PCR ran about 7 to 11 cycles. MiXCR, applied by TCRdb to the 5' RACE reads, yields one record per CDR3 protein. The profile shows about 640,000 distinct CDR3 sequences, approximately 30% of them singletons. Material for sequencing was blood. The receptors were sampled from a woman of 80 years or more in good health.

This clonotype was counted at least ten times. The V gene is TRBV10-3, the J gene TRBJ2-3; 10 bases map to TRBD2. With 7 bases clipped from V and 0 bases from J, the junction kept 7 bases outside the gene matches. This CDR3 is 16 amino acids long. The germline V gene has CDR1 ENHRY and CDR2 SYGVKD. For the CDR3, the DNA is TGTGCCATCACGTCAACTAGCGGGGCTAGCACAGATACGCAGTATTTT. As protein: CAITSTSGASTDTQYF.

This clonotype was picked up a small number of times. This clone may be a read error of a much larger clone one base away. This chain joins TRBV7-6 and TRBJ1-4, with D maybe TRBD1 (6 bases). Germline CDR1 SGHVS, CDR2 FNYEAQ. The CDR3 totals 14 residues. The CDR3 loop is CASSLGAGEENLFF. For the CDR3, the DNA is TGTGCCAGCAGCTTAGGGGCAGGGGAAGAAAACCTGTTTTTT.

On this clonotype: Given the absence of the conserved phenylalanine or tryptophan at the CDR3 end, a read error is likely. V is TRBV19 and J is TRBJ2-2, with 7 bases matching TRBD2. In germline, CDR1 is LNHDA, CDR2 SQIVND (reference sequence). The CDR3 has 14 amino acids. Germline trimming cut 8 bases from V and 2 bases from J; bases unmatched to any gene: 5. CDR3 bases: TGTGCCAGTGAGCGGGGAGGAAACACCGGGGAGCTGTTTTTG. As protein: CASERGGNTGELFL.

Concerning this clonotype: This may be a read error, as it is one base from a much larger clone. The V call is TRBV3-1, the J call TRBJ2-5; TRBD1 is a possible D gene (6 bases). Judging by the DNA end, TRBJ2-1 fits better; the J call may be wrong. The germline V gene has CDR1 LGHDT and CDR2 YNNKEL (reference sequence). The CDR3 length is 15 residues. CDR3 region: CASSQNQGWQETQFF. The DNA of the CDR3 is TGTGCCAGCAGCCAAAACCAGGGGTGGCAAGAGACCCAGTTCTTC.

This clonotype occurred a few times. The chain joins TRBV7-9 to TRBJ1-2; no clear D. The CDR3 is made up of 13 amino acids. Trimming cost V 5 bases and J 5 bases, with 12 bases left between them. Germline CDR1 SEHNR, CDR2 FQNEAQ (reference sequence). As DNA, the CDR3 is TGTGCCAGCAGCAGCTCGAATCCGTATGGCTACACCTTC. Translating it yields CASSSSNPYGYTF. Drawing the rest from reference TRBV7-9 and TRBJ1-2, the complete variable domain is DTGVSQNPRHKITKRGQNVTFRCDPISEHNRLYWYRQTLGQGPEFLTYFQNEAQLEKSRLLSDRFSAERPKGSFSTLEIQRTEQGDSAMYLCASSSSNPYGYTFGSGTRLTVV.

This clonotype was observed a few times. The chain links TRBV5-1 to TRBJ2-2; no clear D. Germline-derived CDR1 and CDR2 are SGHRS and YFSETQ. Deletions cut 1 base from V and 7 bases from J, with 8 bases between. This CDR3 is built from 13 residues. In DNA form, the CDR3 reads TGCGCCAGCAGCTTGATATCCTACGGGGAGCTGTTTTTT. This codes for CASSLISYGELFF.

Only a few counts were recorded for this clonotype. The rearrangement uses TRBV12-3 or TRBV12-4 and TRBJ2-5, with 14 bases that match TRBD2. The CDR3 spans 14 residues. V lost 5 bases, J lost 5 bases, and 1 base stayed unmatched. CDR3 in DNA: TGTGCCAGCAGTAGGACTAGCGGGGGGGAGACCCAGTACTTC. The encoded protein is CASSRTSGGETQYF.

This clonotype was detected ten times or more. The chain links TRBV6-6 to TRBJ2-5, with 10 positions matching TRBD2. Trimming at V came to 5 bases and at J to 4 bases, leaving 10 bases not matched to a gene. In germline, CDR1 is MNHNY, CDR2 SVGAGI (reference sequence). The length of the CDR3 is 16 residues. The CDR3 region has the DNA TGTGCCAGCAGTCCCCCCGCTAGCGGGGGATCAGAGACCCAGTACTTC. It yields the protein CASSPPASGGSETQYF.

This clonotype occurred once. CDR3 region: CASSLADSKQFF. DNA for the CDR3: TGTGCCAGCAGTTTAGCCGACAGTAAGCAGTTCTTC. The rearrangement joins TRBV28 to TRBJ2-1, with D possibly TRBD1 on 5 matching bases. Germline V lookup: CDR1 MDHEN, CDR2 SYDVKM. The CDR3 length is 12 residues. Trimming took off 2 bases at V and 11 bases at J, with 10 bases between the two ends.

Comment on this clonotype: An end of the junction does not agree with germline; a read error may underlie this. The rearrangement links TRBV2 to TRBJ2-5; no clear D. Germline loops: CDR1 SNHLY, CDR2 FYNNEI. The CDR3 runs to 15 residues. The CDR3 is CASSVNSNYQGTQYF. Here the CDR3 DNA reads TGTGCCAGCAGTGTAAACAGTAACTACCAAGGGACCCAGTACTTC.

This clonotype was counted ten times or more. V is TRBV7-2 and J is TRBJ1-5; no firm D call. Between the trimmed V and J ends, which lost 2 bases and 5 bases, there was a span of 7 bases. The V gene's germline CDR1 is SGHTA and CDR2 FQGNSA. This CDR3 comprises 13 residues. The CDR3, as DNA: TGTGCCAGCAGCTTATCGGTCGATCAGCCCCAGCATTTT. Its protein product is CASSLSVDQPQHF.

The DNA of the CDR3 is TGTGCCAGCAGCGCCCCGGGAGTTTCCTACGAGCAGTACTTC. As protein: CASSAPGVSYEQYF. The chain employs TRBV9 and TRBJ2-7; D is perhaps TRBD2 (6 bases). CDR3 length equals 14 residues. Germline loops: CDR1 SGDLS, CDR2 YYNGEE. Trimming removed 3 bases from V and 1 base from J, with 11 bases in between.

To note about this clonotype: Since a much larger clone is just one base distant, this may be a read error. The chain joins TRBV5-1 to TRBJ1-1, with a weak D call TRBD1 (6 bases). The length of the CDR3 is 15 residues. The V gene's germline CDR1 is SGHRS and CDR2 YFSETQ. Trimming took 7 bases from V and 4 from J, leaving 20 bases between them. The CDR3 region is CASGDGGSGTTEAFF. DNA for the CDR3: TGCGCCAGCGGGGACGGGGGCTCGGGAACCACTGAAGCTTTCTTT.

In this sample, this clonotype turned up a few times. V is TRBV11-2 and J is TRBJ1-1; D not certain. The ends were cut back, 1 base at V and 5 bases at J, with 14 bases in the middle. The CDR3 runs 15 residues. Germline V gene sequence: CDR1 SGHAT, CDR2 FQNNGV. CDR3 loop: CASSLGPGGVTEAFF. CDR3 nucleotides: TGTGCCAGCAGCTTAGGACCCGGCGGGGTGACTGAAGCTTTCTTT.